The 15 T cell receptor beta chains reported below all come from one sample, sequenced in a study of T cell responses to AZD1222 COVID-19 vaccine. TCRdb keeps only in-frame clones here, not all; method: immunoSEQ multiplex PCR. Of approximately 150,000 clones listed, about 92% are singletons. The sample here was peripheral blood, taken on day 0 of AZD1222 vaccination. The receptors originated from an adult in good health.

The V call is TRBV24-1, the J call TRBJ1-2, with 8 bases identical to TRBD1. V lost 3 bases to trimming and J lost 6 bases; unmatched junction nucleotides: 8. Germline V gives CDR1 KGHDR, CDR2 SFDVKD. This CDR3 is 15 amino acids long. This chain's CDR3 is CATSDPRTGIHGYTF. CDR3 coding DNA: TGTGCCACCAGTGATCCTCGGACAGGGATTCATGGCTACACCTTC.

This CDR3 is CASSVENTEAFF. The CDR3 DNA is TGTGCCAGCAGCGTGGAGAACACTGAAGCTTTCTTT. V usage is TRBV9 and J usage is TRBJ1-1; no firm D call. Trimming removed 2 bases from V and 1 base from J, with 3 bases in between. Germline values: CDR1 SGDLS, CDR2 YYNGEE. The CDR3 extends over 12 amino acids.

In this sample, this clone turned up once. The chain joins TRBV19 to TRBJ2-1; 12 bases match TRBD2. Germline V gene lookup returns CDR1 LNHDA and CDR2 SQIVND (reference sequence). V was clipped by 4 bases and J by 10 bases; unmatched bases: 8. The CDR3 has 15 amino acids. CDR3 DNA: TGTGCCAGTAGTACTCGGACTAGCGGGGAACGGGAGCAGTTCTTC. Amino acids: CASSTRTSGEREQFF. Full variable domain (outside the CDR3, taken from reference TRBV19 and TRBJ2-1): DGGITQSPKYLFRKEGQNVTLSCEQNLNHDAMYWYRQDPGQGLRLIYYSQIVNDFQKGDIAEGYSVSREKKESFPLTVTSAQKNPTAFYLCASSTRTSGEREQFFGPGTRLTVL.

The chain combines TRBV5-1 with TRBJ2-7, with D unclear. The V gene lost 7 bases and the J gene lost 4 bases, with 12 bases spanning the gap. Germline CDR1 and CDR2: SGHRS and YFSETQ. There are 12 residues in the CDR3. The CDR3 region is CASPLSKYEQYF. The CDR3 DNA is TGCGCCAGCCCACTTAGCAAGTACGAGCAGTACTTC.

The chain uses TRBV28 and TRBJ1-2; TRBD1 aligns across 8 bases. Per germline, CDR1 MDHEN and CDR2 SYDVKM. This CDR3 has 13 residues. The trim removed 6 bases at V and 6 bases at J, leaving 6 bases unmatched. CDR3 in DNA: TGTGCCAGCAGCGGGACAGGAGACGATGGCTACACCTTC. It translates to CASSGTGDDGYTF.

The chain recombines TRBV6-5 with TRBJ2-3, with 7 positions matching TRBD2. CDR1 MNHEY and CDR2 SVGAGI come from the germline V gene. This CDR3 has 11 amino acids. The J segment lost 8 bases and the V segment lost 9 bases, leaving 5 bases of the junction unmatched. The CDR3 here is CASFSGGTQYF. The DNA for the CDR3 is TGTGCCAGTTTCTCGGGGGGTACGCAGTATTTT.

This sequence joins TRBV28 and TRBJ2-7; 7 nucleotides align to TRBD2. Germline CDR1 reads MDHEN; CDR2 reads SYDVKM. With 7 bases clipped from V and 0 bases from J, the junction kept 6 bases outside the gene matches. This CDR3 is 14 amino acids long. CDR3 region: CASKGGGSSYEQYF. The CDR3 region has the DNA TGTGCCAGCAAGGGCGGGGGAAGCTCCTACGAGCAGTACTTC.

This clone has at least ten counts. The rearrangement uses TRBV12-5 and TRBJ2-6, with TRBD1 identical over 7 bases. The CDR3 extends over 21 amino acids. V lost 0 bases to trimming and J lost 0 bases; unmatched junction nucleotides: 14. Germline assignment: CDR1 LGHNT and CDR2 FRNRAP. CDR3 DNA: TGTGCTAGTGGTTTGGTAGGGGCCCAGACAGGGCCTGGCTCTGGGGCCAACGTCCTGACTTTC. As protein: CASGLVGAQTGPGSGANVLTF.

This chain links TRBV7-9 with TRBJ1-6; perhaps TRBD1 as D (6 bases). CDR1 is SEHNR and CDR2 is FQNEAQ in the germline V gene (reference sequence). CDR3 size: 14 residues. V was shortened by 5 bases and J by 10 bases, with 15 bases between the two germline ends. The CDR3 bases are TGTGCCAGCAGCCGATCAGGGGAGGGATCACCCCTCCACTTT. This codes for CASSRSGEGSPLHF.

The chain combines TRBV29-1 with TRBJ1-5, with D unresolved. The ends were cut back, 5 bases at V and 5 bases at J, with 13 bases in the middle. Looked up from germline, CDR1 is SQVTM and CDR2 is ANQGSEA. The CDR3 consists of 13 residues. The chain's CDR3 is CSVSNGRDQPQHF. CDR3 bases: TGCAGCGTTTCAAACGGACGGGATCAGCCCCAGCATTTT.

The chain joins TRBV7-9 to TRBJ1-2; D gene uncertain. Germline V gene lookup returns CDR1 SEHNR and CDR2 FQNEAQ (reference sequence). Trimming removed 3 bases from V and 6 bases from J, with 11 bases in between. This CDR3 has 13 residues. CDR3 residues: CASSFGQHDGYTF. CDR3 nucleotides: TGTGCCAGCAGCTTTGGTCAACACGATGGCTACACCTTC. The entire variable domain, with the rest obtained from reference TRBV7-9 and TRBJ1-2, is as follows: DTGVSQNPRHKITKRGQNVTFRCDPISEHNRLYWYRQTLGQGPEFLTYFQNEAQLEKSRLLSDRFSAERPKGSFSTLEIQRTEQGDSAMYLCASSFGQHDGYTFGSGTRLTVV.

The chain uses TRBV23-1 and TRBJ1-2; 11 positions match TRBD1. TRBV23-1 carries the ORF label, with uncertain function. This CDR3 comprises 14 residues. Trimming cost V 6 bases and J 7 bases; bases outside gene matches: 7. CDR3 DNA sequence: TGCGCCAGCAGCTGTGGGACAGGGGGTTGTGGCTACACCTTC. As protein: CASSCGTGGCGYTF.

CDR3 sequence: CASSLGWGIYGYTF. The CDR3 region has the DNA TGTGCCAGCAGTCTCGGCTGGGGAATCTATGGCTACACCTTC. The chain combines TRBV6-2 or TRBV6-3 with TRBJ1-2; D is ambiguous. Germline V gene lookup returns CDR1 MNHEY and CDR2 SVGEGT. Trimming left V 5 bases short and J 4 bases short, with 14 bases between. This CDR3 spans 14 amino acids.

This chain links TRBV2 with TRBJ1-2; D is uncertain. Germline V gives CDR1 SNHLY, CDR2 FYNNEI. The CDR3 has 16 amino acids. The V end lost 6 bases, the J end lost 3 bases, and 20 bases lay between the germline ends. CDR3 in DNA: TGTGCCAGCAGCCAAGGACGAAGTGGACCCGACTATGGCTACACCTTC. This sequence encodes CASSQGRSGPDYGYTF.

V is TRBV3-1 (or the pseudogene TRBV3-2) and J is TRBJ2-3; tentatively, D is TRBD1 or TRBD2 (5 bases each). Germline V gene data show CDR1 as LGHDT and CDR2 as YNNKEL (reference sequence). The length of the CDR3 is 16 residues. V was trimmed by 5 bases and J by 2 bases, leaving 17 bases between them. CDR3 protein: CASSSGTEGYTDTQYF. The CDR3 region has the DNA TGTGCCAGCAGCTCGGGGACCGAGGGATACACAGATACGCAGTATTTT.